A single T cell receptor beta chain is shown here with its context. Authors' processing steps: Estimation of nucleated cell counts was performed using reference gene primer amplification. Profiled with immunoSEQ multiplex PCR; TCRdb holds only in-frame clones, not every one. V, J and clone size were drawn from that table, and D and trimming were deduced from the DNA. The repertoire includes 200,000 to 250,000 clones, 65% to 90% of them detected once, and around a tenth sits in the top ten. The record originates from a study of blood T cell repertoires in COVID-19. Study as a whole: From the United States, Italy and Spain came samples of acute and convalescent COVID-19. T cells, B-cell-depleted T cells, or PBMCs supplied cDNA or gDNA.

Patients at the Seattle site were enrolled during active infection and followed longitudinally. The CDR3 length is 14 residues. Trimming removed 3 bases from V and 4 bases from J, with 7 bases in between. In germline, CDR1 is MNHNS, CDR2 SASEGT. The material sequenced was peripheral blood. This TCR was sampled from a man between 45 and 60 years old with COVID-19, enrolled during active disease. This chain links TRBV6-1 with TRBJ1-6, with D perhaps TRBD1 (5 bases). CDR3: CASSEGGYNSPLHF. The CDR3 DNA sequence: TGTGCCAGCAGTGAGGGGGGGTATAATTCACCCCTCCACTTT.